This TCR beta chain was documented in a study of blood T cell repertoires in COVID-19. About the study: From T cells, B-cell-depleted T cells, or PBMCs came the material, which was cDNA or gDNA.

The CDR3 is made up of 15 amino acids. The ends lost 4 bases at V and 6 bases at J; junction bases unmatched: 6. Germline CDR1 is SGHNT and CDR2 is YYREEE (reference sequence). Per the authors' pipeline: Nucleated cell number was recorded as an estimate derived from reference gene primer amplification. The protocol was immunoSEQ multiplex PCR, while the TCRdb copy is restricted to in-frame clones and leaves out a portion. That table gives V, J and clone size, and the DNA gave D and trimming. The sample records under 140,000 clones, more than 65% being singletons. This chain joins TRBV5-4 and TRBJ2-1; TRBD2 matches 11 bases. The source material was peripheral blood. This receptor was obtained from a woman older than 75 with acute or convalescent COVID-19. The DNA of the CDR3 is TGTGCCAGCAGCACGGGACTAGCGGACGGCAATGAGCAGTTCTTC. It encodes CASSTGLADGNEQFF.